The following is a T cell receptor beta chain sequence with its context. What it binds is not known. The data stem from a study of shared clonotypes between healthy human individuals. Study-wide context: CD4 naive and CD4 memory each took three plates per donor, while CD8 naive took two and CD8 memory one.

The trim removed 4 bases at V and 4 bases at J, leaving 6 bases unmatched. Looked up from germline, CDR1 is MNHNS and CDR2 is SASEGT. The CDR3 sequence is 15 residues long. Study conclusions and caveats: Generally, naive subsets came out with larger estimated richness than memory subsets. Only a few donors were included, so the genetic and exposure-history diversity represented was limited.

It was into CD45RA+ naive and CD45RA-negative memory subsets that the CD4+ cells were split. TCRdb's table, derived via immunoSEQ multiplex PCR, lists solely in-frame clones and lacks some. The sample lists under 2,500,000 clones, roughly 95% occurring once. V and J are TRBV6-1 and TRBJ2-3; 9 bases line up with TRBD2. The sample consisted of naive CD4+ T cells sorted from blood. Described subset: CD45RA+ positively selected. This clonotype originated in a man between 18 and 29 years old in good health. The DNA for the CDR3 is TGTGCCAGCAGTGGAGCGGGGGGCCCCTCAGATACGCAGTATTTT. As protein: CASSGAGGPSDTQYF.